A selection of T cell receptor beta chains follows, all from one sample in a study of a mutant IDH1 vaccine in newly diagnosed glioma. Profiled with immunoSEQ multiplex PCR; TCRdb holds only in-frame clones, not every one. The data hold about 60,000 clones, with around 84% observed a single time. No antigens are known for them. Here the sequenced sample was PBMCs, taken from a glioma patient whose treatment included an IDH1 peptide vaccine. The source is a woman aged 50 to 60 with glioma. CDR3s include the opening cysteine and the closing phenylalanine or tryptophan. D genes are given only for firm matches. Size is stated for part of the rows, as once, few or many counts, or as a class when the clone is expanded.

d_gene	v_gene	j_gene	abundance	CDR3nt	CDR3aa
TRBD1	TRBV30	TRBJ1-2	few	TGTGCCTGGAGTCCACAGGGGAATGGCTACACCTTC	CAWSPQGNGYTF
TRBD1	TRBV5-1	TRBJ2-7	-	TGCGCCAGCAGCTTGGAGGCAGGGGGTCCCTACGAGCAGTACTTC	CASSLEAGGPYEQYF
TRBD1	TRBV9	TRBJ2-3	-	TGTGCCAGCAGCGTAAGCGGGGGACAGGGGATAGATACGCAGTATTTT	CASSVSGGQGIDTQYF
TRBD1	TRBV7-9	TRBJ1-6	once	TGTGCCAGCAGCTCCTCCGGGACAGAGTCCCCCCTCCACTTT	CASSSSGTESPLHF
-	TRBV15	TRBJ1-3	once	TGTGCCTCTGGTGAGCGGGGAAACACCATATATTTT	CASGERGNTIYF
TRBD1	TRBV5-5	TRBJ1-2	-	TGTGCCAGCAGCCTACAACTGGGACAGGGAGGCGGCTACACCTTC	CASSLQLGQGGGYTF
-	TRBV6-6	TRBJ1-2	-	TGTGCCGGCAGCCGAGGAGGCCTTTCTCATTATGGCTACACCTTC	CAGSRGGLSHYGYTF
-	TRBV20-1	TRBJ2-5	-	TGCAGTGCTAGCAAGGAGACCCAGTACTTC	CSASKETQYF
-	TRBV4-1	TRBJ2-7	-	TGCGCCAGCAGCCAACAAAGTACAGGTCACGAGCAGTACTTC	CASSQQSTGHEQYF
-	TRBV11-1	TRBJ1-1	few	TGTGCCAGCAGCTTGCCGGGCGGGCACACTGAAGCTTTCTTT	CASSLPGGHTEAFF
-	TRBV13	TRBJ2-4	-	TGTGCCAGCAGCTTAGGACGGTGGGCCAAAAACATTCAGTACTTC	CASSLGRWAKNIQYF
-	TRBV5-1	TRBJ1-3	-	TGCGCCAGCATGGAGGGTCGGGGCTCTGGAAACACCATATATTTT	CASMEGRGSGNTIYF
TRBD1	TRBV25-1	TRBJ1-1	-	TGTGCCAGCCAGACAGGGTATCGCACTGAAGCTTTCTTT	CASQTGYRTEAFF
-	TRBV5-1	TRBJ1-3	-	TGCGCCAGCAGCTTGGGCAGGAGCAATCTCGGAAACACCATATATTTT	CASSLGRSNLGNTIYF
TRBD1	TRBV27	TRBJ1-6	-	TGTGCCAGCAGTTTCACGAGGACAGGGGGCGGTTCACCCCTCCACTTT	CASSFTRTGGGSPLHF
-	TRBV6-6	TRBJ2-5	-	TGTGCCAGCACGACAAACAGGGCTAGGGAGACCCAGTACTTC	CASTTNRARETQYF
-	TRBV19	TRBJ1-1	-	TGTGGCAAATCGGGCAGGGGATATACTGAAGCTTTCTTT	CGKSGRGYTEAFF
-	TRBV11-1	TRBJ1-6	-	TGTGCCAGCAGCTTGGGGGCCTATAATTCACCCCTCCACTTT	CASSLGAYNSPLHF
-	TRBV19	TRBJ1-2	-	TGTGCCAGTAGTTCATCGGGGGTGTATGGCTACACCTTC	CASSSSGVYGYTF
TRBD1	TRBV6-1	TRBJ2-1	-	TGTGCCAGCACCGGGACAGTTTACAATGAGCAGTTCTTC	CASTGTVYNEQFF
TRBD2	TRBV2	TRBJ2-5	few	TGTGCCAGCAGAGTAGCGGGGGGGCCGAGGGAGACCCAGTACTTC	CASRVAGGPRETQYF
-	TRBV7-2	TRBJ2-2	-	TGTGCCAGCAGGTCGGGACTGATGCTGACCGGGGAGCTGTTTTTT	CASRSGLMLTGELFF
TRBD1	TRBV29-1	TRBJ2-5	few	TGCAGCGTTAGGACAGGGCGACAGACCCAGTACTTC	CSVRTGRQTQYF
-	TRBV11-3	TRBJ1-4	-	TGTGCCAGCAGCTCCGGGCCCGGGACTAATGAAAAACTGTTTTTT	CASSSGPGTNEKLFF
-	TRBV28	TRBJ1-2	-	TGTGCCAGCACCGTGGGAGGGGGGGACGGGGGCTACACCTTC	CASTVGGGDGGYTF
-	TRBV10-2	TRBJ1-5	-	TGCGCCAGCAGTCTTTCAACAGGGCTCTCGGGCAATCAGCCCCAGCATTTT	CASSLSTGLSGNQPQHF
-	TRBV18	TRBJ2-5	once	TGTGCCAGCTCACCATTTCTAGAGCGCCAAGAGACCCAGTACTTC	CASSPFLERQETQYF
-	TRBV9	TRBJ1-5	-	TGTGCCAGCAGCGAGGGGAGTTCCGGCAATCAGCCCCAGCATTTT	CASSEGSSGNQPQHF
-	TRBV4-2	TRBJ1-4	few	TGTGCCAGCAGCCAAGCGGACGGCACTAATGAAAAACTGTTTTTT	CASSQADGTNEKLFF
-	TRBV5-1	TRBJ2-7	-	TGCGCCAGCAATAGGGCAGGGGCCTACGAGCAGTACTTC	CASNRAGAYEQYF
-	TRBV5-1	TRBJ2-5	-	TGCGCCAGCAGCCGACAGCCCCTCCAAGAGACCCAGTACTTC	CASSRQPLQETQYF
TRBD2	TRBV6-1	TRBJ2-1	-	TGTGCCAGCAGTTGGACTAGCGGGTACAATGAGCAGTTCTTC	CASSWTSGYNEQFF
-	TRBV5-5	TRBJ2-7	-	TGTGCCAGCAGCTCTCAATTCCACGAGCAGTACTTC	CASSSQFHEQYF
-	TRBV4-3	TRBJ1-2	-	TGCGCCAGCAGCCAAGAATTAGGCAGTTACTATGGCTACACCTTC	CASSQELGSYYGYTF
TRBD1	TRBV15	TRBJ2-2	once	TGTGCCACCAGCGGCGAGGACAGGGGAAGGACGAACACCGGGGAGCTGTTTTTT	CATSGEDRGRTNTGELFF
-	TRBV19	TRBJ2-2	few	TGTGCCAGTAGTATCCCCTTTATGGCGAACACCGGGGAGCTGTTTTTT	CASSIPFMANTGELFF
-	TRBV27	TRBJ1-2	-	TGTGCCAGCAGTTTACGGGGGTTTACCAATGGCTACACCTTC	CASSLRGFTNGYTF
-	TRBV5-4	TRBJ2-5	once	TGTGCCAGCAGCTTGTGGGCAGCTTCGGTGGAGACCCAGTACTTC	CASSLWAASVETQYF
TRBD1	TRBV5-1	TRBJ1-1	once	TGCGCCAGCGGCCAGGGACAGGGGGGATATACTGAAGCTTTCTTT	CASGQGQGGYTEAFF
TRBD1	TRBV19	TRBJ1-1	few	TGTGCCAGTAGTCCAGACAGGGCGAACACTGAAGCTTTCTTT	CASSPDRANTEAFF
-	TRBV19	TRBJ1-2	-	TGTGCCAGTAGTATCGCGGTTCCCCCGGGCTACACCTTC	CASSIAVPPGYTF
-	TRBV10-3	TRBJ2-1	-	TGTGCCATCAGTCCCTTTGACGGGTTGACCTACAATGAGCAGTTCTTC	CAISPFDGLTYNEQFF
TRBD1	TRBV11-2	TRBJ1-3	-	TGTGCCAGCAGCCGGACAGGAACTCACTCTGGAAACACCATATATTTT	CASSRTGTHSGNTIYF
-	TRBV7-9	TRBJ1-2	-	TGTGCCAGCAGCCTCGGGACAAGGGGGGACTATGGCTACACCTTC	CASSLGTRGDYGYTF
-	TRBV7-2	TRBJ2-1	-	TGTGCCAGCAGCTTAGTAAGCTCCTACAATGAGCAGTTCTTC	CASSLVSSYNEQFF
-	TRBV19	TRBJ1-1	once	TGTGCCAGTAGCACATCTGGGGCAGAAGCTTTCTTT	CASSTSGAEAFF
-	TRBV30	TRBJ1-1	-	TGTGCTTTACACCGGGCCCAGAACTTAAACACTGAAGCTTTCTTT	CALHRAQNLNTEAFF
-	TRBV18	TRBJ1-1	few	TGTGCCAGCTCGTCCCTCCCGGGACAGAACACTGAAGCTTTCTTT	CASSSLPGQNTEAFF
TRBD2	TRBV13	TRBJ2-1	-	TGTGCCAGCAGCTTTTCGAAGCGGGGGGCCGATATAGATGAGCAGTTCTTC	CASSFSKRGADIDEQFF
-	TRBV5-8	TRBJ2-7	-	TGTGCCAGCAGCCCCCGTGGTATGAGCTCCTACGAGCAGTACTTC	CASSPRGMSSYEQYF
-	TRBV19	TRBJ1-5	-	TGTGCCAGTAGTATACCAGGGCCTAGCAATCAGCCCCAGCATTTT	CASSIPGPSNQPQHF
-	TRBV6-1	TRBJ2-3	-	TGTGCCAGCAGGGCCACCCCGGCTACGCAGTATTTT	CASRATPATQYF
-	TRBV5-1	TRBJ2-3	few	TGCGCCAGCAGGTCCGCCCCAAGTTTACCAGATACGCAGTATTTT	CASRSAPSLPDTQYF
TRBD2	TRBV13	TRBJ2-3	-	TGTGCCAGCAGCTACGGGACTAGCGGGGGGGAATTAGATACGCAGTATTTT	CASSYGTSGGELDTQYF
-	TRBV27	TRBJ1-6	-	TGTGCCAGCAGTTTAGGGGGGACGGGGTCACCCCTCCACTTT	CASSLGGTGSPLHF